The rows below give T cell receptor beta chains drawn from one sample of a study of spatial heterogeneity in lung cancer. TCRdb itself ran the 5' RACE reads through MiXCR, one entry per CDR3 protein. The repertoire holds thousands of distinct CDR3 sequences, with about 9.1% as singletons. Specimen: normal lung tissue next to the tumor, collected at surgery. These receptors were obtained from a female donor with early-stage non-small cell lung cancer. The conserved cysteine and the conserved F or W are not part of the CDR3 here. The D gene is left open where the match is weak.

.,15,TRBV7-2,TRBJ1-6,ASSLAPGPQYNSPLH
.,14,TRBV27,TRBJ1-5,ASHAMGAQGNQSQH
.,10,TRBV6-5,TRBJ2-5,ATTGLQETQY
.,11,TRBV5-1,TRBJ1-4,ASQDSSNEKLF
.,13,TRBV19,TRBJ2-7,ASSSPGASSYEQY
.,11,TRBV12-3/TRBV12-4,TRBJ2-5,ASSLSSQETQY
.,9,TRBV7-2,TRBJ2-7,VSSPDYEQY
TRBD1,12,TRBV20-1,TRBJ2-5,SARDDRALETQY
TRBD2,16,TRBV3-1,TRBJ2-1,ASSPDTGLAGVYNEQF
.,13,TRBV12-3/TRBV12-4,TRBJ2-3,ASSLDGVGTDTQY
.,11,TRBV29-1,TRBJ2-1,SSGETGSYEQF
.,11,TRBV9,TRBJ1-6,ASSVMGNSPLH
.,11,TRBV7-9,TRBJ2-3,ASSLGPSDTQY
TRBD2,15,TRBV5-1,TRBJ2-5,ASSFPPSGGLQETQY
TRBD1,15,TRBV6-2/TRBV6-3,TRBJ1-5,ASSYGTGLGENQPQH
.,11,TRBV7-2,TRBJ2-1,ASSLDPSDEQF
.,13,TRBV5-6,TRBJ2-5,ASSLVPRSQETQY
TRBD2,13,TRBV6-2/TRBV6-3,TRBJ2-1,ASSRLAGAYNEQF
.,9,TRBV29-1,TRBJ1-2,SVETAYGYT
TRBD1,11,TRBV29-1,TRBJ2-5,SVNTGASETQY
.,11,TRBV7-7,TRBJ2-1,ASSFARDNEQF
.,12,TRBV20-1,TRBJ2-3,SANPPDYTDTQY
.,12,TRBV5-1,TRBJ2-1,ASSSQGVSNEQF
TRBD2,14,TRBV12-5,TRBJ2-3,ASGSGLAGSTDTQY
TRBD2,13,TRBV2,TRBJ2-4,ATAGTSGSISIQY
TRBD2,14,TRBV12-5,TRBJ2-5,ASGPQMTSIPETQY
.,16,TRBV12-3/TRBV12-4,TRBJ2-1,ASSLAGSTGSSYNEQF
TRBD2,13,TRBV28,TRBJ2-5,ASSQPSSGSKTQY
.,12,TRBV30,TRBJ1-1,AWSVGQGSAEAF
.,13,TRBV11-2,TRBJ2-7,ASSLGHAGSYEQY
TRBD2,13,TRBV7-2,TRBJ2-5,ASSPRAGGQETQY
.,12,TRBV11-2,TRBJ1-1,ASSPPLMNTEAF
.,10,TRBV7-6,TRBJ2-5,ASSQQKETQY
.,12,TRBV7-8,TRBJ1-3,ASSLLNSGNTIY
TRBD2,16,TRBV6-2/TRBV6-3,TRBJ2-3,ASSYGREFRRTTDTQY
TRBD2,12,TRBV29-1,TRBJ2-1,SVSGGASYNEQF
TRBD2,13,TRBV5-1,TRBJ2-7,ASSSGLAGGSDLD
.,13,TRBV6-5,TRBJ1-2,ASSYDWQQLYGYT
.,11,TRBV7-2,TRBJ2-1,ASSWAGRGEQF
.,11,TRBV29-1,TRBJ1-1,SVGTLGDTEAF
.,17,TRBV23-1,TRBJ2-4,ASSQSPGNRLGFKNIQY
.,11,TRBV20-1,TRBJ2-3,SASGPGTDTQY
TRBD2,15,TRBV24-1,TRBJ2-1,ATSDSSSGSLTNEQF
.,13,TRBV12-5,TRBJ2-4,ASGLSGEGKNIQY
.,11,TRBV2,TRBJ1-1,ASSDRPGTEAF
.,11,TRBV7-8,TRBJ2-6,ASRASGANVLT